The rows below give T cell receptor beta chains drawn from one sample of a study of radiotherapy plus CTLA-4 blockade in lung cancer. The method was immunoSEQ multiplex PCR; TCRdb's version includes in-frame clones alone and lacks a portion of them. There are some 110,000 clones in the sample; more than 65% occur only once, and 3% to 4% lies in the top ten. The sample consisted of peripheral blood, taken from a patient treated with radiotherapy plus ipilimumab. The receptor source for this set is a human donor with non-small cell lung cancer that progressed on radiotherapy plus ipilimumab. Some clones in this sample may be carry-over from other donors' samples. CDR3s include the opening cysteine and the closing phenylalanine or tryptophan. A D gene is named only where the DNA matches it firmly. Size is omitted from some rows. Given values are once, few, many or a class for expanded clones.

J,size,V,length,D,CDR3,DNA
TRBJ2-5,.,TRBV5-1,13,TRBD1,CASSGQAAETQYF,TGCGCCAGCAGTGGACAGGCTGCAGAGACCCAGTACTTC
TRBJ2-4,.,TRBV18,15,TRBD1,CASSRGQGAENIQYF,TGTGCCAGCTCACGGGGACAGGGGGCCGAAAACATTCAGTACTTC
TRBJ2-3,once,TRBV28,12,.,CASSLWTDTQYF,TGTGCCAGCAGTTTATGGACAGATACGCAGTATTTT
TRBJ2-3,.,TRBV5-1,12,.,CASNGRTDTQYF,TGCGCCAGCAATGGGCGCACAGATACGCAGTATTTT
TRBJ2-5,.,TRBV4-2,16,TRBD2,CASSQRVGGDQETQYF,TGTGCCAGCAGCCAAAGAGTCGGGGGGGACCAAGAGACCCAGTACTTC
TRBJ1-3,once,TRBV5-8,16,.,CASSFNGVSSGNTIYF,TGTGCCAGCAGCTTTAATGGGGTTAGCTCTGGAAACACCATATATTTT
TRBJ2-5,.,TRBV2,12,TRBD1,CASSQGAETQYF,TGTGCCAGCAGTCAGGGGGCAGAGACCCAGTACTTC
TRBJ1-5,.,TRBV9,13,.,CASSPGTNQPQHF,TGTGCCAGCAGCCCAGGGACGAATCAGCCCCAGCATTTT
TRBJ1-3,.,TRBV9,15,.,CASSVAGWPGNTIYF,TGTGCCAGCAGCGTTGCAGGGTGGCCTGGAAACACCATATATTTT
TRBJ2-2,.,TRBV7-3,14,.,CASSPGTFTGELFF,TGTGCCAGCAGCCCCGGGACTTTTACCGGGGAGCTGTTTTTT
TRBJ1-2,.,TRBV5-1,14,.,CASSLLSPNEGYTF,TGCGCCAGCAGCTTGCTTTCCCCTAATGAAGGCTACACCTTC
TRBJ2-7,.,TRBV5-6,14,TRBD1,CASSAATGGDEQYF,TGTGCCAGCAGCGCCGCGACAGGGGGCGACGAGCAGTACTTC